Listed below are T cell receptor beta chains from one sample, sequenced in a study of T-cell reconstitution after alpha-beta-depleted transplantation in children. From the PCR reads, TCRdb called clonotypes with MiXCR, one entry per CDR3 protein. Among roughly 300,000 distinct CDR3 sequences listed, around 10% were seen once. The material was peripheral blood, obtained 180 days after TCRalphabeta/CD19-depleted stem cell transplant. The source is a male patient between 2 and 10 years old who had a stem cell transplant for chronic granulomatous disease, so the T cells may come from the graft donor. Each CDR3 is given with its conserved first and last residue. D genes are given only for firm matches. Where a row states a size, it is once, few, many or the class of an expanded clone; other rows omit it.

abundance,j_gene,v_gene,d_gene,CDR3nt,CDR3aa
many,TRBJ2-7,TRBV23-1,TRBD1,TGCGCCAGCACACTGAGGGGGCAAGTAAACTACGAGCAGTACTTC,CASTLRGQVNYEQYF
many,TRBJ2-7,TRBV29-1,-,TGCAGCGTCGCCGCGGGGCTGAGCGAGCAGTACTTC,CSVAAGLSEQYF
-,TRBJ1-2,TRBV2,-,TGTGCCAGCAGTGAAATCGGGGCAGATCCTAACTATGGCTACACCTTC,CASSEIGADPNYGYTF
few,TRBJ1-1,TRBV12-3/TRBV12-4,-,TGTGCCAGCAGTCCAACAGCGGGGGGGGGGTTGAACACTGAAGCTTTCTTT,CASSPTAGGGLNTEAFF
many,TRBJ2-3,TRBV5-6,-,TGTGCCAGCAGCTCAGACCGCACAGATACGCAGTATTTT,CASSSDRTDTQYF
many,TRBJ2-1,TRBV12-3/TRBV12-4,-,TGTGCTTCAAGAATCGGGGCGGCTTTGGCTGAGCAGTTCTTC,CASRIGAALAEQFF
many,TRBJ2-7,TRBV20-1,-,TGCAGTGCTAGAGAGAGAGGGGGAGGGAATCGTTACGAGCAGTACTTC,CSARERGGGNRYEQYF
many,TRBJ2-7,TRBV20-1,-,TGCAGTGCCCTCCGAGGTGTGGCAGCCCTCTACGAGCAGTACTTC,CSALRGVAALYEQYF
many,TRBJ1-5,TRBV12-3/TRBV12-4,-,TGTGCCAGCAGTTTTAATTTAGGGGGCAATCAGCCCCAGCATTTT,CASSFNLGGNQPQHF
many,TRBJ2-3,TRBV7-3,-,TGTGCCAGCAGCGCCGGTCAGGGTTCATATATCGGCACAGATACGCAGTATTTT,CASSAGQGSYIGTDTQYF
many,TRBJ2-6,TRBV29-1,-,TGCAGCGTTGGGAGGGAGATCCAATCTTCTGGGGCCAACGTCCTGACTTTC,CSVGREIQSSGANVLTF
many,TRBJ2-7,TRBV5-1,TRBD1,TGCGCCAGCAGCTTGGGGACAGGGTTCTCCTACGAGCAGTACTTC,CASSLGTGFSYEQYF
-,TRBJ2-2,TRBV4-3,-,TGCGCCAGCAGCCAACTAGCACCGGCGAACACCGGGGAGCTGTTTTTT,CASSQLAPANTGELFF
many,TRBJ2-3,TRBV7-2,TRBD2,TGTGCCAGCAGCTCGGAACAACTAGCGGGAGGGCTGGGAGCGCCGTATTTT,CASSSEQLAGGLGAPYF
many,TRBJ2-1,TRBV10-1,TRBD2,TGCGCCAGCAGAGTAGCGGGAGGGCCGAGGGACAATGAGCAGTTCTTC,CASRVAGGPRDNEQFF
many,TRBJ2-1,TRBV5-5,-,TGTGCCAGCAGCTTGGAGGTAAACAATGAGCAGTTCTTC,CASSLEVNNEQFF
many,TRBJ1-4,TRBV6-1,TRBD1,TGTGCCAGCAGTAGCGACAGGGGACACGGTGAAAAACTGTTTTTT,CASSSDRGHGEKLFF
-,TRBJ2-2,TRBV5-5,TRBD2,TGTGCCATCAGCTCGGGACTAATCTCCGGGGAGCTGTTTTTT,CAISSGLISGELFF
few,TRBJ2-3,TRBV20-1,-,TGCAGTGCTAGAAACCCGCTGTGGGGGGGGCTCACAGATACGCAGTATTTT,CSARNPLWGGLTDTQYF
many,TRBJ2-3,TRBV12-3/TRBV12-4,TRBD2,TGTGCCAGCAGCTATAGACTAGCGGGAGGGTTCACAGATACGCAGTATTTT,CASSYRLAGGFTDTQYF
many,TRBJ2-3,TRBV5-4,TRBD1,TGTGCCAGCAGCTCCTTACAGGGGGCCCGCCCCACAGATACGCAGTATTTT,CASSSLQGARPTDTQYF
many,TRBJ2-3,TRBV2,TRBD2,TGTGCCAGCAGTGAATTAGGGTCTAGCGGGGACTCCGGAACGCAGTATTTT,CASSELGSSGDSGTQYF
-,TRBJ2-4,TRBV2,-,TGTGCCAGCAGTGCCCGACTAGTACTAGCCAAAAACATTCAGTACTTC,CASSARLVLAKNIQYF